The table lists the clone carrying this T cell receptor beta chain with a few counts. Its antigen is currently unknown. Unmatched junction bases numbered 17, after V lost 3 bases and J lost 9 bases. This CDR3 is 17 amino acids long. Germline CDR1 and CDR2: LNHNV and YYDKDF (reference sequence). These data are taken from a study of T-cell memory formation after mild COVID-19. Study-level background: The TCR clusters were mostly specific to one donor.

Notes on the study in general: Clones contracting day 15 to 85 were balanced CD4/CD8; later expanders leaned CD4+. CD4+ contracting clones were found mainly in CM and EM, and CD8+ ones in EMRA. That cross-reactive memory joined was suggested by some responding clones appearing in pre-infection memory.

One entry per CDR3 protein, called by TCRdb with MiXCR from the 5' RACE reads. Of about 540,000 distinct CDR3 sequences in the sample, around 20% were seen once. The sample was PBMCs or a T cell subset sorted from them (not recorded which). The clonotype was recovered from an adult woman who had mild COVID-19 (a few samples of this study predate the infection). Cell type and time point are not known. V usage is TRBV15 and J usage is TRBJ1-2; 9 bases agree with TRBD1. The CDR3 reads CATSSLTGDRARYRYTF. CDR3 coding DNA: TGTGCCACCAGCAGCTTAACCGGGGACAGGGCCAGGTATCGCTACACCTTC.